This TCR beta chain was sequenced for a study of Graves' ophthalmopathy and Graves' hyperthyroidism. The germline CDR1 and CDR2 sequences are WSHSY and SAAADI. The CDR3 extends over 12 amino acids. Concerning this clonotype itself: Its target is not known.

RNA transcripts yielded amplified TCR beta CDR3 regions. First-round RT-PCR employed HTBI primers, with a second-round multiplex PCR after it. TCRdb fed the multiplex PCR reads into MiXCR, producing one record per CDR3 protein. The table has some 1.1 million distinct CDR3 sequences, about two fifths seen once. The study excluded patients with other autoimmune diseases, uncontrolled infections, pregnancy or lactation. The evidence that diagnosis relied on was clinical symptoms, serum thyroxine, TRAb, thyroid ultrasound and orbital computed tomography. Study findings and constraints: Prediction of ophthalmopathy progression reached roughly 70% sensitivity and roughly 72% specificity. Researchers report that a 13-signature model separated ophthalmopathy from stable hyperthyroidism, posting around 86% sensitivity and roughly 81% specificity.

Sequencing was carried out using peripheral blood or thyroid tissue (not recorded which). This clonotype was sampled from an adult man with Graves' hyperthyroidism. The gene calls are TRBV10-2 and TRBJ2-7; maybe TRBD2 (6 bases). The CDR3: CASGGISNEQYF. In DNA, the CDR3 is TGCGCTAGCGGCGGGATTTCCAACGAGCAGTACTTC.